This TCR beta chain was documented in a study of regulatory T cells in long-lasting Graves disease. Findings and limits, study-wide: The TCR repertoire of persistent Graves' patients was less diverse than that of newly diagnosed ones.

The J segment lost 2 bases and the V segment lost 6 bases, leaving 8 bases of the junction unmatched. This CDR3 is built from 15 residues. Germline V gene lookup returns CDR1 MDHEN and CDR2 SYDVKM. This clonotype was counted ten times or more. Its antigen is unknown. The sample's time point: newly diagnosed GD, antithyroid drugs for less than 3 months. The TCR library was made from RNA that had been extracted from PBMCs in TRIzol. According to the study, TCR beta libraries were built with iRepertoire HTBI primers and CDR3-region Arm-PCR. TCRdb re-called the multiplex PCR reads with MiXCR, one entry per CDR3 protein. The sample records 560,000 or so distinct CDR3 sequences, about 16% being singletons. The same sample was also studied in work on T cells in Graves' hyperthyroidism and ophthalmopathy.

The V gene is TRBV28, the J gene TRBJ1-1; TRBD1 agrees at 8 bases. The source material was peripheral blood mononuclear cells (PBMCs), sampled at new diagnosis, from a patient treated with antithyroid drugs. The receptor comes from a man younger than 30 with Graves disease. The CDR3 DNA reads TGTGCCAGCAGCCTTTGGACAGGGTCCAACACTGAAGCTTTCTTT. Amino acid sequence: CASSLWTGSNTEAFF.